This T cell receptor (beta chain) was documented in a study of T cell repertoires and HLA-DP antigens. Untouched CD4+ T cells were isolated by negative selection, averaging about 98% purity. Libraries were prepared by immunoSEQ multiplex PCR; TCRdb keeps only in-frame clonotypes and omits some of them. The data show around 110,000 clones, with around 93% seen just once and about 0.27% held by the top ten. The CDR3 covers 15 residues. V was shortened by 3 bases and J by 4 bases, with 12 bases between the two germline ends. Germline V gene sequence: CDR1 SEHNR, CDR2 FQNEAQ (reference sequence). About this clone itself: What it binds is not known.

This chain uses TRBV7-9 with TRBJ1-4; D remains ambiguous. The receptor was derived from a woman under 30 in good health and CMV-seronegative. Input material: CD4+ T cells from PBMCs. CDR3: CASSLVPGLNEKLFF. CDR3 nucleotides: TGTGCCAGCAGCTTGGTCCCGGGCCTTAATGAAAAACTGTTTTTT.